Listed here are 6 T cell receptor beta chains from one sample, sequenced in a study of human T cells and chemical hapten exposure. Time point of the sample: healthy volunteer bleed at 2 weeks. Extraction of total RNA was performed on unfractionated whole blood. TCRdb reprocessed the RACE reads via MiXCR and lists one record per CDR3 protein. The sample contains roughly 120,000 distinct CDR3 sequences, around 8.3% of which appear only once. Sequencing was performed on whole blood. These receptors were obtained from a male donor in good health. Some clones in this sample may be carry-over from other donors' samples.

This clonotype was seen only a few times. The J gene is TRBJ2-2, the V gene TRBV21-1. TRBV21-1 has pseudogene status. The CDR3 is 14 amino acids. The CDR3 nucleotides are TGTGCCAGCAGCAAACCAAGCACCACCGGGGAGCTGTTTTTT. Translated: CASSKPSTTGELFF.

This clonotype was counted ten times or more. CDR3: CASSSGAVGQFF. CDR3 DNA: TGTGCCAGCAGTTCCGGGGCTGTGGGGCAGTTCTTC. The chain has TRBV6-5 and TRBJ2-1, with D possibly called TRBD1 or TRBD2 (5 bases each). Trimming removed 4 bases from V and 12 bases from J, with 13 bases in between. This CDR3 has 12 amino acids. Germline lookup yields CDR1 MNHEY and CDR2 SVGAGI.

The rearrangement uses TRBV28 and TRBJ1-1; TRBD1 might be the D (5 bases). Between the trimmed V and J ends, which lost 8 bases and 10 bases, there was a span of 23 bases. CDR1 and CDR2 (germline): MDHEN, SYDVKM. This CDR3 comprises 14 residues. In DNA, the CDR3 is TGTGCCAGCTCCGCCCGAGGGACCTCCGGCGGAGCTTTCTTT. It is translated as CASSARGTSGGAFF. The variable domain in full, with the rest retrieved from reference TRBV28 and TRBJ1-1, is DVKVTQSSRYLVKRTGEKVFLECVQDMDHENMFWYRQDPGLGLRLIYFSYDVKMKEKGDIPEGYSVSREKKERFSLILESASTNQTSMYLCASSARGTSGGAFFGQGTRLTVV.

In its sample, this clonotype was seen a few times. The chain recombines TRBV15 with TRBJ2-1, with D uncertain. The CDR3 length is 13 residues. Looked up from germline, CDR1 is LNHNV and CDR2 is YYDKDF (reference sequence). V was pared by 1 base and J by 9 bases, with 10 bases between. The CDR3 region is CATSRVVGGEQFF. As DNA, the CDR3 is TGTGCCACCAGCAGAGTTGTGGGTGGTGAGCAGTTCTTC.

The chain has TRBV6-2 or TRBV6-3 and TRBJ1-1; tentative D call: TRBD1 (5 bases). The ends were cut back, 0 bases at V and 10 bases at J, with 15 bases in the middle. The CDR3 runs 14 residues. Germline V lookup: CDR1 MNHEY, CDR2 SVGEGT. CDR3 amino acids: CASSYSRRLGAAFF. The CDR3 bases are TGTGCCAGCAGTTACTCGAGGCGGCTAGGGGCAGCTTTCTTT.

A note on this clonotype: This may arise from a read error, as a much more abundant clone is one base away. The chain is built from TRBV27 and TRBJ2-7; 13 positions match TRBD2. This CDR3 spans 18 amino acids. Germline V gene data show CDR1 as MNHEY and CDR2 as SMNVEV (reference sequence). The ends lost 5 bases at V and 2 bases at J; junction bases unmatched: 12. In DNA form, the CDR3 reads TGTGCCAGCAGTCCCTCAACCGGGACTAGCGGGAACCCCTACGAGCAGTACTTC. Amino acids: CASSPSTGTSGNPYEQYF.